Below, 20 T cell receptor beta chains from the same sample are listed, as sequenced in a study of shared clonotypes between healthy human individuals. Method: immunoSEQ multiplex PCR; TCRdb's copy keeps in-frame clones and lacks some. The table shows hundreds of thousands of clones, with about 80% occurring only once. The sample consisted of PBMCs. The receptor set was obtained from a middle-aged woman in good health. Some clones in this sample may be carry-over from other donors' samples.

This clone was seen a few times. The chain is built from TRBV5-1 and TRBJ2-3; D possibly corresponds to TRBD2 (5 bases). The CDR3 extends over 16 amino acids. Germline V lookup: CDR1 SGHRS, CDR2 YFSETQ. Trimming pared 2 bases from V and 5 bases from J, leaving 18 bases between. CDR3 nucleotides: TGCGCCAGCAGCTTTAGGACTTTTCCCCCGGGAGATACGCAGTATTTT. Protein: CASSFRTFPPGDTQYF.

This chain joins TRBV6-5 and TRBJ2-7; D call uncertain. Between the trimmed V and J ends, which lost 5 bases and 2 bases, there was a span of 13 bases. The CDR3 is 14 amino acids. Looked up from germline, CDR1 is MNHEY and CDR2 is SVGAGI. The chain's CDR3 is CASSPGRRAYEQYF. The CDR3 nucleotides are TGTGCCAGCAGTCCGGGCCGTAGAGCCTACGAGCAGTACTTC.

The chain is built from TRBV7-3 and TRBJ1-2; D is unclear. Looked up from germline, CDR1 is SGHTA and CDR2 is FQGTGA. This CDR3 is built from 12 residues. The germline V and J ends were trimmed by 4 bases and 5 bases, with 8 bases remaining between them. In DNA, the CDR3 is TGTGCCAGCAGCTCCAAGAGTTATGGCTACACCTTC. It is translated as CASSSKSYGYTF. The complete variable domain, with remaining parts taken from reference TRBV7-3 and TRBJ1-2, reads GAGVSQTPSNKVTEKGKYVELRCDPISGHTALYWYRQSLGQGPEFLIYFQGTGAADDSGLPNDRFFAVRPEGSVSTLKIQRTERGDSAVYLCASSSKSYGYTFGSGTRLTVV.

This rearrangement joins TRBV4-1 to TRBJ2-7; 7 nucleotides agree with TRBD1. Germline V gene lookup returns CDR1 MGHRA and CDR2 YSYEKL. The CDR3 covers 15 residues. V shed 1 base, J shed 4 bases, and the junction held 7 bases outside the gene matches. CDR3: CASSQGSQGEYEQYF. In nucleotides, the CDR3 is TGCGCCAGCAGCCAAGGTAGTCAGGGGGAGTACGAGCAGTACTTC.

As DNA, the CDR3 is TGTGCCAGCAGTCCACAGGCATACGAGCAGTACTTC. The encoded protein is CASSPQAYEQYF. The V and J genes are TRBV2 and TRBJ2-7; the D gene is possibly TRBD1 (5 bases). Germline V gene lookup returns CDR1 SNHLY and CDR2 FYNNEI. V gave up 5 bases and J gave up 4 bases, with 9 bases separating them. This CDR3 contains 12 residues.

V gene TRBV30 combines with J gene TRBJ1-5; TRBD1 matches 7 bases. The germline gives CDR1 GTSNPN, CDR2 SVGIG (reference sequence). This CDR3 is 14 amino acids long. The ends lost 4 bases at V and 7 bases at J; junction bases unmatched: 10. The CDR3 DNA sequence: TGTGCCTGGACCAGCGACAGGGTGGGCCAGCCCCAGCATTTT. Its protein is CAWTSDRVGQPQHF.

This clone was detected only a few times. The chain couples TRBV29-1 to TRBJ2-5; possibly TRBD2 for D (6 bases). This CDR3 is 13 amino acids long. V was shortened by 4 bases and J by 0 bases, with 9 bases between the two germline ends. Germline V CDR1 and CDR2: SQVTM, ANQGSEA. CDR3 loop: CSVVRGNQETQYF. CDR3 coding DNA: TGCAGCGTTGTTCGGGGGAACCAAGAGACCCAGTACTTC.

The rearrangement uses TRBV7-2 and TRBJ2-1, with 9 bases aligning to TRBD2. This CDR3 is built from 15 residues. Germline values: CDR1 SGHTA, CDR2 FQGNSA. With V trimmed by 6 bases and J by 7 bases, 10 bases remained unmatched. The CDR3 reads CASSRSGRGWNEQFF. In DNA, the CDR3 is TGTGCCAGCAGTCGTAGCGGGAGAGGGTGGAATGAGCAGTTCTTC.

The chain carries TRBV27 and TRBJ2-7; unclear D gene. Germline V gene sequence: CDR1 MNHEY, CDR2 SMNVEV (reference sequence). V was trimmed by 0 bases and J by 4 bases, leaving 4 bases between them. CDR3 length: 12 residues. CDR3 bases: TGTGCCAGCAGTTTATCGGGGTACGAGCAGTACTTC. Its protein is CASSLSGYEQYF.

Of note for this clone: This sample includes further DNA sequences coding for the same CDR3. V is TRBV19 and J is TRBJ1-1; no definite D call. With 3 bases removed from V and 1 base from J, the gap between germline ends came to 15 bases. Germline V gene sequence: CDR1 LNHDA, CDR2 SQIVND (reference sequence). This CDR3 spans 16 amino acids. CDR3 in DNA: TGTGCCAGTAGTATTCGGGCGAGACGCCCGAACACTGAAGCTTTCTTT. It translates to CASSIRARRPNTEAFF.

The chain employs TRBV7-9 and TRBJ2-1; 7 positions match TRBD1. The CDR3 contains 12 residues. J lost 5 bases, V lost 5 bases, and 0 bases had no gene match. CDR1 and CDR2 (germline): SEHNR, FQNEAQ (reference sequence). CDR3 in amino acids: CASSRGHNEQFF. The CDR3 DNA reads as TGTGCCAGCAGCAGGGGGCACAATGAGCAGTTCTTC.

The chain recombines TRBV7-2 with TRBJ2-2; a possible D gene is TRBD2 (6 bases). This CDR3 has 16 amino acids. Trimming pared 0 bases from V and 6 bases from J, leaving 14 bases between. From germline, CDR1 is SGHTA and CDR2 FQGNSA. CDR3 loop: CASSLADPGAPGELFF. Written as DNA, the CDR3 is TGTGCCAGCAGCTTAGCAGATCCGGGAGCGCCCGGGGAGCTGTTTTTT. The full variable domain, completed using reference TRBV7-2 and TRBJ2-2, is GAGVSQSPSNKVTEKGKDVELRCDPISGHTALYWYRQSLGQGLEFLIYFQGNSAPDKSGLPSDRFSAERTGGSVSTLTIQRTQQEDSAVYLCASSLADPGAPGELFFGEGSRLTVL.

Concerning this clone itself: The same CDR3 also results from other DNA sequences found in this sample. The chain has TRBV5-1 and TRBJ2-2, with a possible D match to TRBD1 (6 bases). This CDR3 region has 13 residues. V was cut by 2 bases and J by 4 bases, with 6 bases left in between. The V gene's germline CDR1 is SGHRS and CDR2 YFSETQ. CDR3 protein: CASSLGGTGELFF. CDR3 sequence (DNA): TGCGCCAGCAGCTTAGGGGGCACCGGGGAGCTGTTTTTT.

This rearrangement joins TRBV7-9 to TRBJ2-3; weak D call: TRBD2 (5 bases). V was clipped by 2 bases and J by 0 bases, with 9 bases between them. Looked up from germline, CDR1 is SEHNR and CDR2 is FQNEAQ (reference sequence). This CDR3 is 15 amino acids long. The CDR3 DNA reads TGTGCCAGCAGCTTAACCGGGATAAGCACAGATACGCAGTATTTT. This sequence encodes CASSLTGISTDTQYF.

A remark on this clone: This is likely an artifact of a read error, given a far larger clone one base away. At the DNA level, this CDR3 is encoded by other sequences in the same sample as well. V and J are TRBV2 and TRBJ1-2; 7 bases are a match to TRBD1. The CDR3 is 14 residues long. CDR1 and CDR2 from the germline V gene are SNHLY and FYNNEI. For the CDR3, the DNA is TGCGCCAGCAGTGAAGGGGGGACAGTGTATGGCTACACCTTC. Amino acids: CASSEGGTVYGYTF.

The chain employs TRBV6-6 and TRBJ2-3; possibly TRBD1 for D (6 bases). V lost 5 bases, J lost 0 bases, and 12 bases lay in between. Germline V gives CDR1 MNHNY, CDR2 SVGAGI (reference sequence). CDR3 length: 15 amino acids. CDR3 sequence: CASSRQATSTDTQYF. CDR3 in DNA: TGTGCCAGCAGTCGACAGGCAACTAGCACAGATACGCAGTATTTT.

This clone was counted ten times or more. The gene calls are TRBV19 and TRBJ2-3; D ambiguous. This CDR3 region has 16 residues. Trimming removed 4 bases at V and 0 bases at J, with 14 bases between. Germline V CDR1 and CDR2: LNHDA, SQIVND (reference sequence). In nucleotides, the CDR3 is TGTGCCAGTAGTACCCGCTACAGCGCTAGCACAGATACGCAGTATTTT. It yields the protein CASSTRYSASTDTQYF.

The V call is TRBV28, the J call TRBJ1-3; D is perhaps TRBD1 (6 bases). V lost 5 bases and J lost 0, with 14 bases in between. This CDR3 has 16 amino acids. The germline V gene has CDR1 MDHEN and CDR2 SYDVKM. CDR3 amino acids: CASSPPGQNSGNTIYF. CDR3 DNA sequence: TGTGCCAGCAGTCCGCCGGGACAAAACTCTGGAAACACCATATATTTT.

This clone occurred once. J is TRBJ1-5 and V is TRBV19, with no clear D. The V and J ends lost 5 bases and 11 bases respectively, with 19 bases between them. The CDR3 loop spans 14 amino acids. Germline V CDR1 and CDR2: LNHDA, SQIVND (reference sequence). The CDR3 spells CASSWLGAGSSQHF. CDR3 in DNA: TGTGCCAGTAGTTGGTTGGGTGCAGGCTCGTCCCAGCATTTT.

The genes are TRBV28 and TRBJ2-7; the match to TRBD2 covers 7 bases. J gave up 4 bases and V 6 bases, and 3 bases lay outside the gene matches. Per germline, CDR1 MDHEN and CDR2 SYDVKM. The CDR3 has 12 residues. CDR3: CASRTSSYEQYF. CDR3 coding DNA: TGTGCCAGCAGGACTAGCTCTTACGAGCAGTACTTC.